Each of the 23 T cell receptor beta chains below was sequenced from the same sample in a study of shared clonotypes between healthy human individuals. Sequencing used immunoSEQ multiplex PCR; TCRdb keeps in-frame clones, though not all of them. The data show some 500,000 clones, roughly 95% seen once. Sequencing was performed on naive CD4+ T cells sorted from blood. Subset indicated: CD45RA+ positively selected. The receptors were sampled from a young woman in good health.

Details on this clone: Other DNA sequences in the sample encode the same CDR3. The V and J genes are TRBV18 and TRBJ2-7; 11 positions agree with TRBD2. Unmatched junction bases numbered 1, after V lost 0 bases and J lost 3 bases. The CDR3 contains 15 residues. The germline gives CDR1 KGHSH, CDR2 LQKENI. The CDR3 here is CASSPPGLADYEQYF. The CDR3 DNA reads TGTGCCAGCTCACCACCGGGACTAGCGGACTACGAGCAGTACTTC.

The chain joins TRBV5-1 to TRBJ2-7; D may be TRBD2 (6 bases). Germline V lookup: CDR1 SGHRS, CDR2 YFSETQ. The CDR3 is made up of 14 amino acids. V was pared by 0 bases and J by 9 bases, with 16 bases between. CDR3 DNA: TGCGCCAGCAGCTTGGAGACCGGGAGTGCGACGCAGTACTTC. This gives the protein CASSLETGSATQYF. Full variable domain (rest looked up from reference TRBV5-1 and TRBJ2-7): KAGVTQTPRYLIKTRGQQVTLSCSPISGHRSVSWYQQTPGQGLQFLFEYFSETQRNKGNFPGRFSGRQFSNSRSEMNVSTLELGDSALYLCASSLETGSATQYFGPGTRLTVT.

The gene calls are TRBV10-3 and TRBJ2-5; 9 bases are a match to TRBD1. The DNA end favors TRBJ2-7, so the J call may be wrong. CDR3 length equals 16 residues. Germline CDR1 is ENHRY and CDR2 is SYGVKD. Written as DNA, the CDR3 is TGTGCCATCAGGAGCCGACCCGGGACAGGGTTCGACGAGCAGTACTTC. The encoded protein is CAIRSRPGTGFDEQYF.

The chain links TRBV6-5 to TRBJ2-2, with D perhaps TRBD2 (5 bases). Germline V gene data show CDR1 as MNHEY and CDR2 as SVGAGI. The CDR3 contains 13 residues. The germline V and J ends were trimmed by 2 bases and 7 bases, with 8 bases remaining between them. CDR3 in DNA: TGTGCCAGCAGTTACCGGGGTTTCGGGGAGCTGTTTTTT. Its protein is CASSYRGFGELFF.

About this clone: The sample has other DNA sequences that encode this CDR3 too. The chain uses TRBV28 and TRBJ2-7; 10 bases line up with TRBD1. The J segment lost 2 bases and the V segment lost 3 bases, leaving 4 bases of the junction unmatched. The V gene's germline CDR1 is MDHEN and CDR2 SYDVKM. CDR3 length: 15 residues. The CDR3 sequence: CASSFPGTGAYEQYF. As DNA, the CDR3 is TGTGCCAGCAGTTTTCCCGGGACAGGGGCCTACGAGCAGTACTTC.

The chain is built from TRBV27 and TRBJ2-4; 7 bases align to TRBD2. Germline-derived CDR1 and CDR2 are MNHEY and SMNVEV (reference sequence). Trimming removed 3 bases from V and 7 bases from J; junction bases left unmatched: 3. The CDR3 totals 13 residues. The CDR3 region is CASSLAGENIQYF. CDR3 nucleotides: TGTGCCAGCAGTTTGGCGGGAGAGAACATTCAGTACTTC.

J is TRBJ1-5 and V is TRBV28, with 7 bases identical to TRBD1. CDR1 is MDHEN, CDR2 SYDVKM, per germline. V lost 5 bases and J lost 6; bases outside the gene matches: 4. The CDR3 runs 13 residues. DNA for the CDR3: TGTGCCAGCAGTACCGACAGGGTTCAGCCCCAGCATTTT. Translating gives CASSTDRVQPQHF.

The J gene is TRBJ1-5, the V gene TRBV28; D uncertain. The germline gives CDR1 MDHEN, CDR2 SYDVKM. The CDR3 is 17 residues long. Deletions cut 5 bases from V and 1 base from J, with 18 bases between. CDR3 loop: CASSPPPPPASNQPQHF. CDR3 nucleotide sequence: TGTGCCAGCAGTCCCCCACCTCCGCCAGCAAGCAATCAGCCCCAGCATTTT.

CDR3 DNA: TGTGCCAGCAGCCCCACAGGGTTTGGCTATGGCTACACCTTC. It encodes CASSPTGFGYGYTF. The rearrangement uses TRBV6-1 and TRBJ1-2, with D tentatively TRBD1 (6 bases). V lost 6 bases to trimming and J lost 4 bases, with 15 bases between them. The CDR3 runs 14 residues. Germline values: CDR1 MNHNS, CDR2 SASEGT.

The chain links TRBV11-3 to TRBJ2-7; TRBD1 or TRBD2 may be the D gene (5 bases each). Trimming took 0 bases from V and 4 from J, leaving 10 bases between them. Germline V gives CDR1 SGHNT, CDR2 YENEEA. CDR3 length: 14 residues. CDR3 DNA: TGTGCCAGCAGCTTAGAGGGGGTGTTATACGAGCAGTACTTC. Its translation: CASSLEGVLYEQYF.

The CDR3 loop is CASSPGGLAGGYEQYF. The DNA of the CDR3 is TGTGCCAGCAGTCCCGGCGGACTAGCGGGAGGGTACGAGCAGTACTTC. The chain carries TRBV27 and TRBJ2-5; 15 bases match TRBD2. The DNA end lines up better with TRBJ2-7; the J call may be wrong. CDR3 size: 16 residues. In germline, CDR1 is MNHEY, CDR2 SMNVEV (reference sequence).

The rearrangement uses TRBV7-9 and TRBJ1-1; 7 nucleotides agree with TRBD1. J gave up 0 bases and V 5 bases, and 18 bases lay outside the gene matches. From germline, CDR1 is SEHNR and CDR2 FQNEAQ (reference sequence). This CDR3 has 19 residues. DNA for the CDR3: TGTGCCAGCAGCCCACCCCCGGGACAGAGACGTAATATGAACACTGAAGCTTTCTTT. Encoded protein: CASSPPPGQRRNMNTEAFF.

The chain joins TRBV5-1 to TRBJ1-1; D not resolved. The CDR3 extends over 12 amino acids. Trimming pared 5 bases from V and 1 base from J, leaving 6 bases between. Germline-derived CDR1 and CDR2 are SGHRS and YFSETQ. The CDR3 sequence is CASSVANTEAFF. The CDR3 nucleotides read TGCGCCAGCAGTGTTGCGAACACTGAAGCTTTCTTT.

This chain connects TRBV30 to TRBJ1-2; possibly TRBD1 for D (5 bases). This CDR3 comprises 14 residues. V lost 0 bases and J lost 6, with 14 bases in between. Germline CDR1 reads GTSNPN; CDR2 reads SVGIG (reference sequence). CDR3 in amino acids: CAWSVLGDKNGYTF. DNA for the CDR3: TGTGCCTGGAGTGTACTGGGGGATAAGAATGGCTACACCTTC.

The chain carries TRBV27 and TRBJ2-3; perhaps TRBD2 as D (5 bases). Trimming pared 6 bases from V and 2 bases from J, leaving 12 bases between. Germline V CDR1 and CDR2: MNHEY, SMNVEV (reference sequence). The CDR3 sequence is 14 residues long. The CDR3 DNA is TGTGCCAGCAGCCTCGCTAGCCCCACAGATACGCAGTATTTT. This sequence encodes CASSLASPTDTQYF.

The rearrangement uses TRBV10-3 and TRBJ1-5, with unresolved D. Germline V lookup: CDR1 ENHRY, CDR2 SYGVKD. Trimming took 3 bases from V and 5 from J, leaving 5 bases between them. The CDR3 length is 12 residues. CDR3 nucleotide sequence: TGTGCCATCAGTGATTTTGATCAGCCCCAGCATTTT. Amino acid sequence: CAISDFDQPQHF.

V usage is TRBV7-2 and J usage is TRBJ1-4; D call uncertain. V was trimmed by 6 bases and J by 8 bases, leaving 19 bases between them. CDR1 is SGHTA and CDR2 is FQGNSA in the germline V gene. This CDR3 region has 15 residues. The CDR3 DNA sequence: TGTGCCAGCAGGCCCTCTATTACGGGCCACGAAAAACTGTTTTTT. The encoded protein is CASRPSITGHEKLFF. Together with reference TRBV7-2 and TRBJ1-4, the CDR3 gives the full variable domain: GAGVSQSPSNKVTEKGKDVELRCDPISGHTALYWYRQSLGQGLEFLIYFQGNSAPDKSGLPSDRFSAERTGGSVSTLTIQRTQQEDSAVYLCASRPSITGHEKLFFGSGTQLSVL.

V usage is TRBV28 and J usage is TRBJ1-1; D remains unclear. Between the trimmed V and J ends, which lost 2 bases and 11 bases, there was a span of 12 bases. CDR1 and CDR2 from the germline V gene are MDHEN and SYDVKM. This CDR3 spans 12 amino acids. DNA for the CDR3: TGTGCCAGCAGTTTAGGAAGGAAAGGGGCTTTCTTT. It is translated as CASSLGRKGAFF.

The chain employs TRBV5-1 and TRBJ2-2; D may be TRBD2 (5 bases). The ends were cut back, 4 bases at V and 4 bases at J, with 14 bases in the middle. Germline assignment: CDR1 SGHRS and CDR2 YFSETQ. CDR3 length: 15 residues. CDR3 in amino acids: CASSLEQGGTGELFF. DNA for the CDR3: TGCGCCAGCAGCCTGGAGCAAGGAGGCACCGGGGAGCTGTTTTTT.

This chain connects TRBV29-1 to TRBJ1-1; D remains ambiguous. The germline gives CDR1 SQVTM, CDR2 ANQGSEA. The CDR3 is 13 amino acids. Trimming shortened V by 3 bases and J by 6 bases, and 14 bases separated the two germline ends. CDR3 nucleotides: TGCAGCGTTGACGTGGGATTCGATCCTGAAGCTTTCTTT. As protein: CSVDVGFDPEAFF.

The V gene is TRBV10-3, the J gene TRBJ2-1; perhaps D is TRBD1 or TRBD2 (5 bases each). In germline, CDR1 is ENHRY, CDR2 SYGVKD. The ends were cut back, 10 bases at V and 5 bases at J, with 18 bases in the middle. CDR3 length: 14 amino acids. The CDR3 DNA reads TGTGCCACCTCTTGGGGGAGTGGTAACAATGAGCAGTTCTTC. Amino acids: CATSWGSGNNEQFF.

A remark on this clone: Other DNA sequences in the same sample also yield this CDR3. The V call is TRBV28, the J call TRBJ1-2, with 8 bases aligning to TRBD1. Germline values: CDR1 MDHEN, CDR2 SYDVKM. V shed 5 bases and J 4 bases; nucleotides not matched to a gene: 6. This CDR3 comprises 14 residues. The CDR3 sequence is CASSPGQGTYGYTF. For the CDR3, the DNA is TGTGCCAGCAGTCCAGGACAGGGTACCTATGGCTACACCTTC.

The V call is TRBV19, the J call TRBJ2-2; the match to TRBD1 covers 9 bases. J was trimmed by 6 bases and V by 4 bases; bases with no gene match: 3. This CDR3 region has 14 residues. Germline V CDR1 and CDR2: LNHDA, SQIVND (reference sequence). CDR3 residues: CASSTRTGAGELFF. In nucleotides, the CDR3 is TGTGCCAGTAGTACCCGGACAGGGGCCGGGGAGCTGTTTTTT.